This T cell receptor (beta chain) was sequenced for a study of shared clonotypes between healthy human individuals. Study-wide context: Each donor had three CD4 naive, three CD4 memory, two CD8 naive and one CD8 memory plate.

CDR1 and CDR2 from the germline V gene are MDHEN and SYDVKM. The germline V and J ends were trimmed by 0 bases and 6 bases, with 21 bases remaining between them. The CDR3 length is 17 residues. Assay: immunoSEQ multiplex PCR; the TCRdb copy retains only in-frame clones and omits some. The table includes 950,000 to 1,300,000 clones, roughly 75% detected once. This clone was seen a single time. The antigen remains undetermined. Study-wide findings and caveats: Donor scarcity curtailed the genetic and exposure-history diversity represented herein. Despite large depth, sorted-subset datasets appeared incompletely sequenced.

This chain joins TRBV28 and TRBJ2-7, with a weak D call TRBD2 (6 bases). The source material was memory CD4+ T cells sorted from blood. Subset indicated: CD45RA-negative fraction. This sequence was found in a young man in good health. The DNA for the CDR3 is TGTGCCAGCAGTTTATGCGAGTGGGGAGAAGGGGACTGCGAGCAGTACTTC. Its translation: CASSLCEWGEGDCEQYF.